What follows describes a single T cell receptor beta chain. This receptor's antigen is unknown. No base quality information exists; no much larger clone differs at one position. The donors belonged to the validation cohort of roughly 120 subjects, which was separate from the approximately 700-subject first cohort. Library method: the immunoSEQ multiplex PCR assay. As for how the authors treated the data: A statistical classification framework was built for diagnosing cytomegalovirus status from the catalog of TCR beta chain sequences. The clones in this table, taken by TCRdb from immuneACCESS, are in-frame only. Not every clone is retained; where verified, under half of the shortfall comes from an unresolved V gene, and the cause of the rest is unknown. D and trimming come from the DNA, and the V and J calls and clone size come from that table. The sample table contains some 110,000 clones; only one count was recorded for roughly 82% of them. Roughly 5.3% of the sample is held by the ten biggest clonotypes.

The sample is drawn from a study of cytomegalovirus exposure and HLA in healthy donors (dated by TCRdb to the late 2010s). For context, the study as a whole: The roughly 670 repertoires of the first cohort and the 110 or so validation repertoires were produced on the same platform, according to a later analysis. The study aimed to test whether cataloging public T cell receptors could reveal signatures of past pathogen exposure. Along with the 666-subject first cohort, a separate validation cohort of roughly 110 different subjects was used. The study combined high-throughput TCR immunosequencing, statistical association of individual TCRs with disease status, and machine learning to predict cytomegalovirus infection status. Here is what the overall study found, with its caveats: Across donors, most TCR sequences were observed very rarely, whereas some public TCRs were present in many individuals. The authors suggested that the approach could potentially be generalized to other disease states and immunological phenotypes. A later analysis found that TCRs clustered in the first cohort also tended to co-occur in the 120 validation repertoires, with 94% of cluster scores above 0. Cytomegalovirus status was reported to be diagnosed by the classifier with high specificity and sensitivity in both the original and validation cohorts. The study listed approximately 150 TCR beta chains as associated with cytomegalovirus. A later analysis had no HLA typing for the validation cohort, so co-occurrence there was scored across all 130 or so repertoires. In vitro tests confirmed that three of the cytomegalovirus-associated TCR beta chains recognize cytomegalovirus antigens.

CDR1 and CDR2 were assigned from the germline V gene as ENHRY and SYGVKD. The germline V end is reduced by 5 bases and the J end by 6 bases; junction bases left unmatched: 12. The cysteine opens and the phenylalanine closes a CDR3 of 16 amino acids. The retained sequence is limited to the CDR3, 48 bases, with the frame set at the first base. The chain is made from TRBV10-3 and TRBJ1-2; TRBD1 matches 10 bases in the middle. This sequence originates from a man aged 18 to 30 in good health and CMV-seronegative. Sequencing was carried out using PBMCs. For the CDR3, the sequence is CAISLSGTGASNGYTF. The base sequence is TGTGCCATCAGTCTCTCCGGGACAGGGGCGAGTAATGGCTACACCTTC.